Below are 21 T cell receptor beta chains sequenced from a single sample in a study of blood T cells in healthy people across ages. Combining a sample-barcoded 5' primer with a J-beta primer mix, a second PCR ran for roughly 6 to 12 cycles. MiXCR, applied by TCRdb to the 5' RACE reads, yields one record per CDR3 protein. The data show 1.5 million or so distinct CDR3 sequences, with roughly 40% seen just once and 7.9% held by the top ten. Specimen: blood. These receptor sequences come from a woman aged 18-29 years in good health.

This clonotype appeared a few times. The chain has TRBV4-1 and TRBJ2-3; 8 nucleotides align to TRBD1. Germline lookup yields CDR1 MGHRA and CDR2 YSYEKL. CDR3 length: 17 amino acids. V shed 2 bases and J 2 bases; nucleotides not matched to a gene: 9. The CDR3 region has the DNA TGCGCCAGCAGCCAATCAGGACAGGGTCACTTCACAGATACGCAGTATTTT. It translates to CASSQSGQGHFTDTQYF.

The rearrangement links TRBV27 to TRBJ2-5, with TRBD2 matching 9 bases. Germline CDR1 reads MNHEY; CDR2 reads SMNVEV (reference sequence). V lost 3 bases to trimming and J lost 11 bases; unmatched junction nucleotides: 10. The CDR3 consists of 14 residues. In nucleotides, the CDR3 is TGTGCCAGCAGTTTCGCGGGAGGGCCTCATGAGCAGTACTTC. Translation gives CASSFAGGPHEQYF.

CDR3 nucleotides: TGCGCCAGCAGTCAGGTGGAGGGGAAGGGTCAGCCCCAGCATTTT. This encodes CASSQVEGKGQPQHF. The chain couples TRBV4-1 to TRBJ1-5; TRBD1 is a possible D gene (5 bases). Germline V gene sequence: CDR1 MGHRA, CDR2 YSYEKL. The CDR3 is 15 amino acids. V was pared by 6 bases and J by 6 bases, with 18 bases between.

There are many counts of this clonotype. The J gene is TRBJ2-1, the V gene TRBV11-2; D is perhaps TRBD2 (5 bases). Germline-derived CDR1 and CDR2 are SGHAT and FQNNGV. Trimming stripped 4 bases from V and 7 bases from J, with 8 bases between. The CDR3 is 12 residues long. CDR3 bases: TGTGCCAGCAGCTATAGCGAGAATGAGCAGTTCTTC. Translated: CASSYSENEQFF.

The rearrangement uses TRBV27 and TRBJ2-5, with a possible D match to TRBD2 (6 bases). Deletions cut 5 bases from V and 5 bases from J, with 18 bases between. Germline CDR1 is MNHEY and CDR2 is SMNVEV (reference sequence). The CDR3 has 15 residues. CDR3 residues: CASSLVSLAGETQYF. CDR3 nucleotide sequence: TGTGCCAGCAGTCTTGTCTCACTAGCAGGGGAGACCCAGTACTTC.

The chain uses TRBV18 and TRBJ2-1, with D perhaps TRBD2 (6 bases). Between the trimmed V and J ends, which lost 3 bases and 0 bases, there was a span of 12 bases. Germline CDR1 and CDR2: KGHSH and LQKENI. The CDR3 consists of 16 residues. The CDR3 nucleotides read TGTGCCAGCTCACCTTTTCGGGGGAGCTCCTACAATGAGCAGTTCTTC. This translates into CASSPFRGSSYNEQFF.

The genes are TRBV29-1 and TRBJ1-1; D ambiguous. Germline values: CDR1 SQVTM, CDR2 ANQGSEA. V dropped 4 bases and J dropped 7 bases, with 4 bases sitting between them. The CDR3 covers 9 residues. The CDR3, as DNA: TGCAGCGTTGGGATTGAAGCTTTCTTT. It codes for CSVGIEAFF.

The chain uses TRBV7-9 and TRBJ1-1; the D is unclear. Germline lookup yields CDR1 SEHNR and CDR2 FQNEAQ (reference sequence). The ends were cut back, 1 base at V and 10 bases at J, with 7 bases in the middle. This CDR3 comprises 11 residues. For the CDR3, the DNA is TGTGCCAGCAGCTTAGGGTGGGTAGCTTTCTTT. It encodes CASSLGWVAFF.

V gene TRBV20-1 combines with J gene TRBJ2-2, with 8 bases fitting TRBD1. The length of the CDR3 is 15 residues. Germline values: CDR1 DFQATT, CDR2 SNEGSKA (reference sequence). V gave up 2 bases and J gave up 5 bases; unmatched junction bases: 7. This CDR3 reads CSARKTGAWTGELFF. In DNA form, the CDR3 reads TGCAGTGCTAGAAAGACAGGGGCGTGGACCGGGGAGCTGTTTTTT.

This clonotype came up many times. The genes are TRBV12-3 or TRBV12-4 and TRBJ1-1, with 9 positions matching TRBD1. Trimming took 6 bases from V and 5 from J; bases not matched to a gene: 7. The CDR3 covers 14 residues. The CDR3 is CASSPRQGGTEAFF. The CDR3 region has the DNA TGTGCCAGCAGCCCTCGACAGGGGGGGACTGAAGCTTTCTTT.

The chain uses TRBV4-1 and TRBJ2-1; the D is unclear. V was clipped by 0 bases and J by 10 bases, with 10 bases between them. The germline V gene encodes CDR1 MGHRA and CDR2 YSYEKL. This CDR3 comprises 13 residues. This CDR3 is CASSQDWGFEQFF. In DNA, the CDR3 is TGCGCCAGCAGCCAAGATTGGGGTTTCGAGCAGTTCTTC.

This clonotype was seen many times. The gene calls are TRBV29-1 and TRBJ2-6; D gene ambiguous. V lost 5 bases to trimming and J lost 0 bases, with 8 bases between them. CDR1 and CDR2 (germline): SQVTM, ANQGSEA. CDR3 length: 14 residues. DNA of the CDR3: TGCAGCGTTAACAGTCCCTCTGGGGCCAACGTCCTGACTTTC. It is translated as CSVNSPSGANVLTF.

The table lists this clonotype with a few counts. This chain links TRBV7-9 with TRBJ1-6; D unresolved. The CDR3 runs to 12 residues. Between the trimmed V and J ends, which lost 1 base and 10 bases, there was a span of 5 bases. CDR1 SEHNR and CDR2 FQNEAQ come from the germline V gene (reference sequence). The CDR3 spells CASSLGESPLHF. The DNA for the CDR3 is TGTGCCAGCAGCTTAGGGGAGTCACCCCTCCACTTT.

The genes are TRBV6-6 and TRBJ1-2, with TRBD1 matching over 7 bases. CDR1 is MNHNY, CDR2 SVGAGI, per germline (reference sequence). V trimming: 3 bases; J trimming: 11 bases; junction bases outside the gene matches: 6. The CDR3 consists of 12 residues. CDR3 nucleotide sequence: TGTGCCAGCAGTTATCTGACAGGGTCTTACACCTTC. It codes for CASSYLTGSYTF.

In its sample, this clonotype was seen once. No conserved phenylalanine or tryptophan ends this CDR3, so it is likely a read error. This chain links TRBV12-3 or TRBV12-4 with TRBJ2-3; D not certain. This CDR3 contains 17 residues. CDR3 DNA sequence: TGTGCCAGCAGTTTTGGACGGAACCGGGTAGGACCAGATGCGCAGTATTCT. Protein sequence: CASSFGRNRVGPDAQYS.

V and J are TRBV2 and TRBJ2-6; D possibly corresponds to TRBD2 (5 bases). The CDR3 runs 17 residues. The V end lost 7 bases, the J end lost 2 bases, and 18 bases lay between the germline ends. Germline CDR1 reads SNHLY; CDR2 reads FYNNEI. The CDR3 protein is CASILQFGVTGANVLTF. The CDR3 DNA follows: TGTGCCAGCATTCTCCAATTCGGGGTAACTGGGGCCAACGTCCTGACTTTC.

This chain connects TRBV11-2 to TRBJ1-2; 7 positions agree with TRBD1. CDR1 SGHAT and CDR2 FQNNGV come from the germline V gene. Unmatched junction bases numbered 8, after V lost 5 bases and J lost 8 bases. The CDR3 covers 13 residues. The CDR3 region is CASSQETGKGYTF. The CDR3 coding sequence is TGTGCCAGCAGCCAAGAGACAGGGAAGGGCTACACCTTC.

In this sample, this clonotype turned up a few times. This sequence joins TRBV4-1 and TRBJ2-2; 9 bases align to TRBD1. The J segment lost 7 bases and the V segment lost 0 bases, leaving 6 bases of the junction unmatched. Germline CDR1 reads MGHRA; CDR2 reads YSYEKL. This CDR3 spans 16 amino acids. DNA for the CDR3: TGCGCCAGCAGCCAAGATAGGACAGGGGTAGGCGGGGAGCTGTTTTTT. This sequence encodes CASSQDRTGVGGELFF.

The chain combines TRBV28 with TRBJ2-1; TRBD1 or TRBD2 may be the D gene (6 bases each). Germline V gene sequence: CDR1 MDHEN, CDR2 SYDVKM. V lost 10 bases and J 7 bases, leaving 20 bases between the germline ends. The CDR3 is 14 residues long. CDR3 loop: CATLGGTPSNEQFF. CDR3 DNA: TGTGCCACCTTAGGGGGGACGCCCTCAAATGAGCAGTTCTTC.

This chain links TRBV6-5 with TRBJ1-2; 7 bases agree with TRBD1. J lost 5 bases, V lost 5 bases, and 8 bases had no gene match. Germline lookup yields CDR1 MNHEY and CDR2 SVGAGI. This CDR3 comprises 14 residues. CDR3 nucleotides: TGTGCCAGCAGTGACCTCGACAGGGTGTATGGCTACACCTTC. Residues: CASSDLDRVYGYTF.

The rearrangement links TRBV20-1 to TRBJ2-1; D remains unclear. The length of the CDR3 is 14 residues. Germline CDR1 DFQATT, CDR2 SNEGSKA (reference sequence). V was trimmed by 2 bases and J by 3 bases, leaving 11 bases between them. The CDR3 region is CSARMALGYNEQFF. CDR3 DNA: TGCAGTGCTAGAATGGCATTGGGCTACAATGAGCAGTTCTTC.